This T cell receptor (beta chain) came from a study of CD8+CD57+ T cells in acquired aplastic anemia. Study-level information: Sorting CD4+ and CD8+ cells gave DNA averaging around 3 ug.

At least ten counts were recorded for this clonotype. Its antigen is not known. There are 16 residues in the CDR3. V trimming: 1 base; J trimming: 4 bases; junction bases outside the gene matches: 5. The germline gives CDR1 SQVTM, CDR2 ANQGSEA. CDR3 and TCR beta VDJ profiling relied on a genomic DNA template. One entry per CDR3 protein results from TCRdb running MiXCR on the reads. Seen here are 150,000 or so distinct CDR3 sequences, roughly 54% observed once, and the top ten hold approximately 12%. Individuals selected for sequencing had exhibited CD8+CD57+ cell expansion on flow cytometry. Blood was sampled before the patients had received any therapy. Overall study findings and caveats: Almost 30 shared CD8+ CDR3s appeared highly expressed within patients' immunodominant clones. Patients were compared with controls for CD8+ Simpson's diversity, and no significant difference emerged.

The TCR was taken from a human donor with aplastic anemia. Sequenced: sorted CD4+, CD8+, or CD8+CD57+ T cells (not recorded which) from PBMCs. The gene calls are TRBV29-1 and TRBJ2-1; 12 nucleotides agree with TRBD2. The CDR3, as DNA: TGCAGCGTTGAAGGACTAGCGGGGGCTCCTTACAATGAGCAGTTCTTC. Amino acid sequence: CSVEGLAGAPYNEQFF.